The 10 T cell receptor beta chains reported below all come from one sample, sequenced in a study of beta chain features in type 1 diabetes. General study results and limits: All four CD4+ subsets from Type 1 diabetes patients carried moderately but significantly shorter TCRB CDR3s.

For these TCRs, the target antigens are not known. The authors reverse transcribed all of the isolated RNA, so sequencing captured expressed TCRB transcripts. TCRdb's copy holds only in-frame clones and misses some; the assay was immunoSEQ multiplex PCR. The profile shows some 360,000 clones, over 9% of them singletons. Material: central memory CD4+ T cells from blood. All receptors come from a man younger than 40 with type 1 diabetes.

A few counts support this clone. This chain links TRBV5-1 with TRBJ2-1; possible D gene TRBD2, 5 bases. CDR3 length equals 17 residues. V lost 3 bases to trimming and J lost 0 bases, with 16 bases between them. Germline V gene sequence: CDR1 SGHRS, CDR2 YFSETQ. The CDR3 region has the DNA TGCGCCAGCAGCTCACGAGCGACGGGGAGCTCCTACAATGAGCAGTTCTTC. Amino acids: CASSSRATGSSYNEQFF.

The rearrangement uses TRBV6-1 and TRBJ2-7; 7 bases line up with TRBD1. Germline CDR1 is MNHNS and CDR2 is SASEGT. The CDR3 contains 15 residues. The J segment lost 0 bases and the V segment lost 5 bases, leaving 7 bases of the junction unmatched. The CDR3 region is CASSSATGFSYEQYF. Here the CDR3 DNA reads TGTGCCAGCAGTTCTGCGACAGGGTTCTCCTACGAGCAGTACTTC.

The chain has TRBV7-8 and TRBJ1-1; TRBD1 matches 7 bases. This CDR3 spans 14 amino acids. V lost 5 bases to trimming and J lost 4 bases; unmatched junction nucleotides: 7. Looked up from germline, CDR1 is SGHVS and CDR2 is FQNEAQ. The chain's CDR3 is CASSLRQGGTEAFF. CDR3 in DNA: TGTGCCAGCAGCCTCCGACAGGGAGGCACTGAAGCTTTCTTT.

The chain joins TRBV5-1 to TRBJ2-7; D uncertain. The CDR3 contains 13 residues. Trimming left V 0 bases short and J 4 bases short, with 8 bases between. Germline V gene sequence: CDR1 SGHRS, CDR2 YFSETQ. CDR3 sequence reads: CASSLGLEYEQYF. The DNA of the CDR3 is TGCGCCAGCAGCTTGGGGCTCGAGTACGAGCAGTACTTC.

This clone occurred a few times. The V call is TRBV27, the J call TRBJ2-7, with D perhaps matching TRBD1 (6 bases). V was shortened by 0 bases and J by 2 bases, with 14 bases between the two germline ends. This CDR3 is built from 16 residues. CDR1 and CDR2 from the germline V gene are MNHEY and SMNVEV (reference sequence). CDR3 sequence: CASSLSVRGTPYEQYF. The CDR3 region has the DNA TGTGCCAGCAGTTTATCGGTTCGTGGGACACCCTACGAGCAGTACTTC.

V usage is TRBV7-9 and J usage is TRBJ1-1, with D maybe TRBD1 (5 bases). With 5 bases removed from V and 2 bases from J, the gap between germline ends came to 12 bases. CDR1 is SEHNR, CDR2 FQNEAQ, per germline (reference sequence). CDR3 length: 14 residues. CDR3 sequence (DNA): TGTGCCAGCAGCCCACAGGCGGTTAACACTGAAGCTTTCTTT. Translating it yields CASSPQAVNTEAFF. The full variable domain, rest sourced from reference TRBV7-9 and TRBJ1-1, is DTGVSQNPRHKITKRGQNVTFRCDPISEHNRLYWYRQTLGQGPEFLTYFQNEAQLEKSRLLSDRFSAERPKGSFSTLEIQRTEQGDSAMYLCASSPQAVNTEAFFGQGTRLTVV.

This clone was detected only a few times. V and J are TRBV4-1 and TRBJ2-3; 11 nucleotides align to TRBD2. From germline, CDR1 is MGHRA and CDR2 YSYEKL. After removal of 4 bases from V and 1 base from J, the junction contained 4 bases not matched to a gene. The CDR3 length is 16 residues. CDR3: CASSLTTSGGTDTQYF. CDR3 in DNA: TGCGCCAGCAGCCTCACGACTAGCGGGGGCACAGATACGCAGTATTTT.

The chain links TRBV4-3 to TRBJ2-3; a weak D match, TRBD1 (5 bases). In germline, CDR1 is LGHNA, CDR2 YSLEER. The CDR3 covers 15 residues. Trimming removed 5 bases at V and 0 bases at J, with 12 bases between. The CDR3 sequence: CASSSRTSSTDTQYF. Here the CDR3 DNA reads TGCGCCAGCAGCTCCAGGACAAGTAGCACAGATACGCAGTATTTT.

The chain joins TRBV5-1 to TRBJ2-5; D perhaps matches TRBD2 (5 bases). CDR3 length: 17 residues. V lost 3 bases, J lost 1 base, and 19 bases lay in between. Looked up from germline, CDR1 is SGHRS and CDR2 is YFSETQ. CDR3 sequence (DNA): TGCGCCAGCAGCTGGGCGATTGGCGGGCGTAGCCAAGAGACCCAGTACTTC. Protein sequence: CASSWAIGGRSQETQYF.

The table lists this clone with a few counts. Other DNA sequences in this specimen translate into the identical CDR3. The CDR3 here is CASSLAGDKTYEQYF. The DNA for the CDR3 is TGTGCCAGCAGTCTGGCGGGGGACAAGACCTACGAGCAGTACTTC. The chain carries TRBV7-2 and TRBJ2-7; D possibly corresponds to TRBD2 (7 bases). The CDR3 sequence is 15 residues long. Looked up from germline, CDR1 is SGHTA and CDR2 is FQGNSA. Trimming took off 6 bases at V and 2 bases at J, with 17 bases between the two ends.